These 17 T cell receptor beta chains originate from one sample sequenced in a study of T cells in Graves' hyperthyroidism and ophthalmopathy (dated by TCRdb to about 2019). The library was obtained by multiplex PCR. Sequenced on an Illumina HiSeq 2000. The TCR beta CDR3 regions were amplified from the RNA transcripts. The first round of RT-PCR for the TCR CDR3 was performed with the HTBI primer set and the Qiagen OneStep RT-PCR kit. The public reads were reanalyzed by TCRdb: fastp trimming at Q25, MiXCR alignment, in-frame beta chains only. Merged by CDR3 protein, the rows form single entries marked with the most common genes and DNA. The table for this sample lists about 300,000 distinct CDR3 sequences; roughly 19% of them were counted only once. The ten most abundant clones make up just under 40% of the sample. The specimen was blood. Receptor source: a man aged 50-59 years with Graves' ophthalmopathy.

This clonotype was seen many times. Written as DNA, the CDR3 is TGTGCCACCAGTGAGTCGGTGAACACTGAAGCTTTCTTT. This encodes CATSESVNTEAFF. V is TRBV24-1 and J is TRBJ1-1; D not resolved. Trimming removed 4 bases from V and 0 bases from J, with 5 bases in between. This CDR3 spans 13 amino acids. Looked up from germline, CDR1 is KGHDR and CDR2 is SFDVKD.

This clonotype was counted ten times or more. The chain couples TRBV3-1 to TRBJ2-5; 8 nucleotides match TRBD1. The junction had 6 bases not matched to a gene; V was cut back by 2 bases and J by 4 bases. Germline lookup yields CDR1 LGHDT and CDR2 YNNKEL (reference sequence). The CDR3 loop spans 15 amino acids. The chain's CDR3 is CASSQNQGARETQYF. CDR3 sequence (DNA): TGTGCCAGCAGCCAAAACCAGGGGGCACGAGAGACCCAGTACTTC.

The sample holds a few counts of this clonotype. This chain connects TRBV6-5 to TRBJ2-7; D unclear. V lost 2 bases to trimming and J lost 5 bases, with 4 bases between them. The germline gives CDR1 MNHEY, CDR2 SVGAGI. The CDR3 has 11 amino acids. CDR3 nucleotide sequence: TGTGCCAGCAGTTACGGCGACGAGCAGTACTTC. It encodes CASSYGDEQYF.

This clonotype was recorded many times. The V gene is TRBV5-1, the J gene TRBJ1-4; 7 bases align to TRBD1. This CDR3 contains 15 residues. The V and J ends lost 4 bases and 2 bases, in that order; junction bases with no gene match: 5. Looked up from germline, CDR1 is SGHRS and CDR2 is YFSETQ. This chain's CDR3 is CASSQTGRTNEKLFF. CDR3 sequence (DNA): TGCGCCAGCAGCCAGACAGGGCGGACTAATGAAAAACTGTTTTTT.

There are a few counts of this clonotype. This chain links TRBV7-3 with TRBJ1-6; no firm D call. Trimming removed 2 bases at V and 4 bases at J, with 6 bases between. This CDR3 contains 14 residues. Germline V gene data show CDR1 as SGHTA and CDR2 as FQGTGA. CDR3 residues: CASSLSFYNSPLHF. The CDR3 nucleotides read TGTGCCAGCAGCTTATCCTTTTATAATTCACCCCTCCACTTT.

This clonotype came up many times. This chain uses TRBV12-3 or TRBV12-4 with TRBJ2-7; 11 nucleotides match TRBD2. J was trimmed by 2 bases and V by 6 bases; bases with no gene match: 12. This CDR3 has 17 residues. The chain's CDR3 is CASRPSSGLAAAYEQYF. The CDR3 nucleotides are TGTGCCAGCAGGCCTTCTTCGGGACTAGCGGCGGCCTACGAGCAGTACTTC.

The genes are TRBV6-9 and TRBJ2-7, with TRBD1 as a possible D gene (6 bases). Looked up from germline, CDR1 is MNHGY and CDR2 is SVAAGI. This CDR3 has 12 residues. V lost 2 bases and J lost 7, with 9 bases in between. The CDR3 reads CASSYQGREQYF. CDR3 bases: TGTGCCAGCAGTTATCAGGGGAGAGAGCAGTACTTC.

Only a few counts were recorded for this clonotype. V gene TRBV7-2 combines with J gene TRBJ1-4, with unresolved D. V was clipped by 1 base and J by 8 bases, with 17 bases between them. The CDR3 extends over 16 amino acids. Germline assignment: CDR1 SGHTA and CDR2 FQGNSA. CDR3 loop: CASSLGFGGVLEKLFF. For the CDR3, the DNA is TGTGCCAGCAGCTTAGGCTTTGGCGGGGTTTTGGAAAAACTGTTTTTT.

A few counts support this clonotype. The chain employs TRBV6-1 and TRBJ2-1, with 13 bases aligning to TRBD2. Looked up from germline, CDR1 is MNHNS and CDR2 is SASEGT. The length of the CDR3 is 15 residues. The V segment lost 6 bases and the J segment 9 bases; nucleotides outside the gene matches: 8. CDR3 sequence: CASSDGLAGVSEQFF. In nucleotides, the CDR3 is TGTGCCAGCAGCGATGGACTAGCGGGAGTTTCTGAGCAGTTCTTC.

The genes are TRBV20-1 and TRBJ2-1, with D unresolved. The V gene's germline CDR1 is DFQATT and CDR2 SNEGSKA (reference sequence). V was clipped by 5 bases and J by 1 base, with 15 bases between them. The length of the CDR3 is 15 residues. The CDR3 DNA reads as TGCAGTGCTCCGCTTCTGCGCGCATCCTACAATGAGCAGTTCTTC. The encoded protein is CSAPLLRASYNEQFF.

This clonotype has only a few counts. This chain links TRBV25-1 with TRBJ2-7; possible D gene TRBD1, 5 bases. V lost 3 bases and J 0 bases, leaving 15 bases between the germline ends. CDR1 is MGHDK and CDR2 is SYGVNS in the germline V gene. This CDR3 contains 16 residues. The CDR3 reads CASSEGQAHNSYEQYF. The CDR3 region has the DNA TGTGCCAGCAGTGAGGGGCAAGCCCACAACTCCTACGAGCAGTACTTC.

This clonotype was detected only a few times. The J gene is TRBJ2-5, the V gene TRBV24-1, with D possibly called TRBD1 or TRBD2 (5 bases each). Per germline, CDR1 KGHDR and CDR2 SFDVKD. The CDR3 contains 14 residues. Trimming stripped 6 bases from V and 0 bases from J, with 10 bases between. The CDR3 sequence is CATSLGAYQETQYF. The CDR3 DNA reads TGTGCCACCAGTCTCGGGGCATACCAAGAGACCCAGTACTTC.

This clonotype was observed a handful of times. The chain links TRBV29-1 to TRBJ2-5; D gene unclear. The CDR3 totals 9 residues. Trimming shortened V by 4 bases and J by 4 bases, and 1 base separated the two germline ends. CDR1 and CDR2 from the germline V gene are SQVTM and ANQGSEA. The CDR3 loop reads CSVGETQYF. The CDR3 DNA reads as TGCAGCGTTGGAGAGACCCAGTACTTC.

This clonotype was counted ten times or more. The chain is built from TRBV10-2 and TRBJ2-5, with TRBD2 matching 9 bases. CDR1 is WSHSY and CDR2 is SAAADI in the germline V gene. The CDR3 is 13 amino acids. Trimming at V came to 4 bases and at J to 4 bases, leaving 1 base not matched to a gene. The CDR3 bases are TGCGCCAGCAGTGTACTAGCGGGAGAGACCCAGTACTTC. Translated, it gives CASSVLAGETQYF.

V gene TRBV20-1 combines with J gene TRBJ2-3; 12 bases fit TRBD2. Germline V CDR1 and CDR2: DFQATT, SNEGSKA (reference sequence). Germline trimming cut 6 bases from V and 8 bases from J; bases unmatched to any gene: 6. This CDR3 has 13 amino acids. The CDR3 is CSAGLAGRGTQYF. The CDR3 DNA reads TGCAGTGCCGGACTAGCGGGAAGGGGTACGCAGTATTTT.

This chain uses TRBV10-3 with TRBJ2-3, with 8 bases that match TRBD2. Germline CDR1 and CDR2: ENHRY and SYGVKD. The CDR3 is made up of 14 amino acids. V trimming: 6 bases; J trimming: 4 bases; junction bases outside the gene matches: 6. CDR3 in DNA: TGTGCCATCAGCCCGGGACTAGAGGCAGATACGCAGTATTTT. Its protein is CAISPGLEADTQYF.

This clonotype appeared many times. This chain links TRBV11-2 with TRBJ2-1; TRBD2 aligns across 10 bases. The V gene end was trimmed by 6 bases and the J gene end by 9 bases; junction bases not matched to a gene: 5. The CDR3 consists of 13 residues. Per germline, CDR1 SGHAT and CDR2 FQNNGV. The CDR3 protein is CASSQLAGFEQFF. Here the CDR3 DNA reads TGTGCCAGCAGTCAACTAGCGGGATTTGAGCAGTTCTTC.